The entry below describes one TCR beta chain. Trimming shortened V by 0 bases and J by 2 bases, and 10 bases separated the two germline ends. This CDR3 has 15 residues. Germline-derived CDR1 and CDR2 are SNHLY and FYNNEI. This sample is part of a study of blood T cell repertoires in COVID-19. Study in general: The United States, Italy and Spain supplied acute and convalescent COVID-19 samples. Nucleic acid was either cDNA or gDNA, and it came from T cells, B-cell-depleted T cells, or PBMCs.

In the original processing: Estimation of nucleated cell counts relied on the amplification of reference gene primers. Sequencing used immunoSEQ multiplex PCR; TCRdb keeps in-frame clones, though not all of them. V and J calls and clone size are copied from that table; D and trimming were computed from the DNA. Of approximately 200,000 clones listed, 84% are singletons. What was sequenced was peripheral blood. The TCR was taken from a woman in her fifties or sixties who had recovered from COVID-19. The rearrangement uses TRBV2 and TRBJ1-1; the D is unclear. The CDR3 region is CASSEARGPNTEAFF. CDR3 in DNA: TGTGCCAGCAGTGAAGCACGGGGTCCCAACACTGAAGCTTTCTTT.